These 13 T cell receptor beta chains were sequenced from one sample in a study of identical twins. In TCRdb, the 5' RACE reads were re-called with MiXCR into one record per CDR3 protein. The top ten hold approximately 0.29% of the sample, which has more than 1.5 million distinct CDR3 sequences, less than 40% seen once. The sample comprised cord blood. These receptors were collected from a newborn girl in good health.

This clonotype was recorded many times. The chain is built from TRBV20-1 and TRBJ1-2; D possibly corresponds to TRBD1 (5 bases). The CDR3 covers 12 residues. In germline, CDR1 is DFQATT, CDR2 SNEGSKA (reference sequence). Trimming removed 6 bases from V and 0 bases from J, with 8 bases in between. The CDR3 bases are TGCAGTGCACCGACAGCTAACTATGGCTACACCTTC. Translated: CSAPTANYGYTF.

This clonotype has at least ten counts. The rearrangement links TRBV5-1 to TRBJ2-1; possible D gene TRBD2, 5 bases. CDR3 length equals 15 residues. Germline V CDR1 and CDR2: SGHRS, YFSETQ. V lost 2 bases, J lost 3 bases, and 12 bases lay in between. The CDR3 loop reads CASSFSGILYNEQFF. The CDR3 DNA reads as TGCGCCAGCAGCTTTTCCGGGATACTCTACAATGAGCAGTTCTTC.

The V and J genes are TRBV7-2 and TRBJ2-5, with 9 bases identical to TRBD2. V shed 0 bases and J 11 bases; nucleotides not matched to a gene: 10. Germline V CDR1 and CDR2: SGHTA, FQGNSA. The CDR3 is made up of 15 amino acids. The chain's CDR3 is CASSLAAGGVNEQYF. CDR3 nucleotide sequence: TGTGCCAGCAGCTTAGCTGCGGGAGGGGTCAATGAGCAGTACTTC.

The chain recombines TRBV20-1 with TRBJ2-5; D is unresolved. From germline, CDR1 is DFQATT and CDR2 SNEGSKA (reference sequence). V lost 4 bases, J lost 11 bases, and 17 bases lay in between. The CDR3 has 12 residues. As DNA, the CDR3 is TGCAGTGCTATTTGGCGGTCCAATGAGCAGTACTTC. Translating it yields CSAIWRSNEQYF.

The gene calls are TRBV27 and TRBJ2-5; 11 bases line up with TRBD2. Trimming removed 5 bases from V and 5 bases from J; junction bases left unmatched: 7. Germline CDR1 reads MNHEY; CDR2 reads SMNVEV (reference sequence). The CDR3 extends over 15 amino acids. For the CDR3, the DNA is TGTGCCAGCAGTCGACAACTAGCGGGAGATGAGACCCAGTACTTC. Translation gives CASSRQLAGDETQYF.

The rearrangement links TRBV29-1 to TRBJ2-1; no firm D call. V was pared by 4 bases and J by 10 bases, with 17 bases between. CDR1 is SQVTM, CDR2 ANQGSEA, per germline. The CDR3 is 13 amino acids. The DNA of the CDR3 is TGCAGCGTTGCGGGCAGGTTTTCCTACGAGCAGTTCTTC. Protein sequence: CSVAGRFSYEQFF.

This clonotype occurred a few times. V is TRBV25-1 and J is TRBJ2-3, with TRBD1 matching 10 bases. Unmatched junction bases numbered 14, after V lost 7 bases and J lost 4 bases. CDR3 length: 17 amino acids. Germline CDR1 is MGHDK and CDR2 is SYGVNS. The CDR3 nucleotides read TGTGCCAGCACTCCATCCCGCTCGGGACAGGGGTCAGATACGCAGTATTTT. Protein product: CASTPSRSGQGSDTQYF.

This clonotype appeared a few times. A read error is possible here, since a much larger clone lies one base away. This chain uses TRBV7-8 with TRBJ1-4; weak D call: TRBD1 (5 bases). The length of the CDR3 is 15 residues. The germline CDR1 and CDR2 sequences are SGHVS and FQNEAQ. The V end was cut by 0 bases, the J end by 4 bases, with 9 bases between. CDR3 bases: TGTGCCAGCAGCTTAGCGGGGGGGAATAATGAAAAACTGTTTTTT. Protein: CASSLAGGNNEKLFF.

The DNA of the CDR3 is TGTGCCAGCCGAGGGCCCGTGAAAGTCGAGCAGTACTTC. Translating gives CASRGPVKVEQYF. V gene TRBV6-5 combines with J gene TRBJ2-7; the D gene is possibly TRBD2 (5 bases). V shed 8 bases and J shed 6 bases, with 17 bases lying between them. Germline assignment: CDR1 MNHEY and CDR2 SVGAGI. The CDR3 runs to 13 residues.

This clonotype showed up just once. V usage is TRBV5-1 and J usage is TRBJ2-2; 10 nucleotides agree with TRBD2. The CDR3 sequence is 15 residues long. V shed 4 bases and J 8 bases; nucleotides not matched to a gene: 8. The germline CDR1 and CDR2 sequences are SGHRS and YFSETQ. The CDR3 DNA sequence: TGCGCCAGCAGCCCCTACCAGCGGGAGGGAGGGGAGCTGTTTTTT. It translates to CASSPYQREGGELFF.

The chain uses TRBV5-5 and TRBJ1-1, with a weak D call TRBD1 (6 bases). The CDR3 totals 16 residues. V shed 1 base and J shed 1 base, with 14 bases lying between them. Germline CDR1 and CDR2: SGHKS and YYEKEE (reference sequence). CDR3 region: CASSLRMGAQNTEAFF. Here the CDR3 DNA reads TGTGCCAGCAGCTTGAGGATGGGGGCACAGAACACTGAAGCTTTCTTT.

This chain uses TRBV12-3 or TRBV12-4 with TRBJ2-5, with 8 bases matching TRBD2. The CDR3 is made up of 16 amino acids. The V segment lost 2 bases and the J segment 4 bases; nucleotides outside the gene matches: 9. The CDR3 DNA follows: TGTGCCAGCAGTTTAATGGGGCTTACTAGCGGAGAGACCCAGTACTTC. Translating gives CASSLMGLTSGETQYF.

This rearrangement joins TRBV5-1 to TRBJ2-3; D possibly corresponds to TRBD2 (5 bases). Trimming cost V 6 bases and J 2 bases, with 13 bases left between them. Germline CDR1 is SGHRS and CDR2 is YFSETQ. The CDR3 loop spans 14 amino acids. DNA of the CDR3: TGCGCCAGCACTCGGGAAGGAGTCACAGATACGCAGTATTTT. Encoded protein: CASTREGVTDTQYF.